This is a list of T cell receptor beta chains from one sample in a study of T cell changes during pregnancy in multiple sclerosis. Assay: immunoSEQ multiplex PCR; the TCRdb copy retains only in-frame clones and omits some. The profile shows 20,000 to 25,000 clones, approximately 95% of them singletons. The sequencing used CD8+ T cells from peripheral blood mononuclear cells, collected in the third trimester of pregnancy. These receptors all stem from a female donor with multiple sclerosis, enrolled in a pregnancy study. Each CDR3 is given with its conserved first and last residue. A D gene is named only where the DNA matches it firmly. Expanded clones get a size class; other rows say once, few or many, or leave the size out.

- TRBJ1-1 - TRBV19 TGTGCCAGTAGTATAGGGGGGCTCTCCGACACTGAAGCTTTCTTT CASSIGGLSDTEAFF
- TRBJ2-7 TRBD2 TRBV7-9 TGTGCCAGCAGCCCAAAACCGACTAGCGGGCTCTCCTACGAGCAGTACTTC CASSPKPTSGLSYEQYF
- TRBJ2-5 - TRBV4-2 TGTGCCAGCGGCAGGGTTTTAGGGTACCAAGAGACCCAGTACTTC CASGRVLGYQETQYF
- TRBJ2-3 TRBD2 TRBV9 TGTGCCAGCAGCGTAGGCCGGCTCTGGGGGCGGGGGGTTGCAGATACGCAGTATTTT CASSVGRLWGRGVADTQYF
once TRBJ2-7 - TRBV7-9 TGTGCCAGCAGTTATGACAGCTACGAGCAGTACTTC CASSYDSYEQYF
- TRBJ2-7 - TRBV7-3 TGTGCCAGCTTTCGAGCGGATCCGGGCTACGAGCAGTACTTC CASFRADPGYEQYF
- TRBJ2-1 - TRBV28 TGTGCCAGCAGCTCCAGGCAGGGAACTTCCTACAATGAGCAGTTCTTC CASSSRQGTSYNEQFF
once TRBJ1-2 TRBD1 TRBV15 TGTGCCACCAGCAGTCTGCCAGGGGGACCCTATGGCTACACCTTC CATSSLPGGPYGYTF
- TRBJ2-7 - TRBV5-1 TGCGCCAGCAGCCCCGACAGGTACCCCTACGAGCAGTACTTC CASSPDRYPYEQYF
- TRBJ1-1 TRBD1 TRBV7-9 TGTGCCAGCAGCCCACAGGGGTCCACTGAAGCTTTCTTT CASSPQGSTEAFF
- TRBJ2-3 TRBD1 TRBV10-2 TGCGCCAGCTCGACCGCGGACAGGGGTTTAACAGATACGCAGTATTTT CASSTADRGLTDTQYF
- TRBJ1-1 - TRBV7-9 TGTGCCAGCACAGGGGATATTTCGGACACTGAAGCTTTCTTT CASTGDISDTEAFF
- TRBJ2-1 - TRBV4-2 TGTGCCAGCAGCCAAGACCCCGGACTGGATTGGGGTGAGCAGTTCTTC CASSQDPGLDWGEQFF
- TRBJ2-7 - TRBV4-2 TGTGCCAGCAGCCCCCGACAGGCCTACGAGCAGTACTTC CASSPRQAYEQYF
once TRBJ2-1 - TRBV29-1 TGCAGCGTCCGGACAGTATCCTACAATGAGCAGTTCTTC CSVRTVSYNEQFF
- TRBJ2-1 TRBD2 TRBV9 TGTGCCAGCAGCGTAGTAGGGCTAGCGGGACGATACAATGAGCAGTTCTTC CASSVVGLAGRYNEQFF
- TRBJ1-1 - TRBV9 TGTGCCAGCAGCGGGCCAGGGATTACCTCGTACACTGAAGCTTTCTTT CASSGPGITSYTEAFF
once TRBJ2-7 TRBD2 TRBV19 TGTGCCAGTACGTCTAGCGGGGGCTTTCCCTACGAGCAGTACTTC CASTSSGGFPYEQYF
- TRBJ2-7 TRBD1 TRBV7-6 TGTGCCAGCAGCCCAGGGACAGCACCCACCTACGAGCAGTACTTC CASSPGTAPTYEQYF
- TRBJ2-2 - TRBV2 TGTGCCAGCAGTGACAGGGTGGTCACCGGGGAGCTGTTTTTT CASSDRVVTGELFF
- TRBJ2-7 - TRBV9 TGTGCCAGCAGCCCATGGGGGGACTCCTACGAGCAGTACTTC CASSPWGDSYEQYF
few TRBJ2-7 TRBD2 TRBV11-2 TGTGCCAGCAGCTCGAGGACTAGCGGGAACCCCTACGAGCAGTACTTC CASSSRTSGNPYEQYF
- TRBJ2-2 - TRBV4-2 TGTGCCAGCAGCCACCCGGATACTAAAACCCCGGACATAATGATGACCGGGGAGCTGTTTTTT CASSHPDTKTPDIMMTGELFF
once TRBJ2-2 - TRBV2 TGTGCCAGCACCCCGGGCACAGGTTACACCGGGGAGCTGTTTTTT CASTPGTGYTGELFF
- TRBJ1-3 - TRBV4-1 TGCGCCAGCAGCCAACTGACAGGAGCCTTAGACACCATATATTTT CASSQLTGALDTIYF
- TRBJ2-7 TRBD2 TRBV27 TGTGCCAGCAAGGATAAGACCTGGCGGGAGGGCCACGAGCAGTACTTC CASKDKTWREGHEQYF
- TRBJ2-6 - TRBV7-8 TGTGCCAGTCGTCCGGGTTCGAGCTCTGGGGCCAACGTCCTGACTTTC CASRPGSSSGANVLTF
- TRBJ2-2 - TRBV20-1 TGCAGTGCTAGGGAGGACGGGGAGCTGTTTTTT CSAREDGELFF